This section outlines one T cell receptor beta chain sequence together with its context. TCRdb re-called the 5' RACE reads through MiXCR, storing one row per CDR3 protein. This sample yields around 350,000 distinct CDR3 sequences, of which around 10% are seen a single time; roughly a sixth belongs to the top ten. The data belong to a study of T cells after yellow fever vaccination. Looked up from germline, CDR1 is MNHEY and CDR2 is SVGAGI. CDR3 length: 15 residues. Trimming removed 0 bases from V and 6 bases from J, with 11 bases in between. This clonotype was obtained from a man younger than 35 who received the YFV17D yellow fever vaccine. This specimen was PBMCs, taken on the day of the first yellow fever vaccination. The rearrangement links TRBV6-5 to TRBJ2-2; a weak D match, TRBD1 (5 bases). CDR3 sequence: CASSYSQGTAGELFF. CDR3 nucleotide sequence: TGTGCCAGCAGTTACTCGCAGGGAACAGCCGGGGAGCTGTTTTTT.